This paragraph reports one T cell receptor (beta chain). Per germline, CDR1 LGHNA and CDR2 YNFKEQ. Germline trimming cut 3 bases from V and 1 base from J; bases unmatched to any gene: 1. The CDR3 has 14 residues. In TCRdb, the 5' RACE reads were re-called with MiXCR into one record per CDR3 protein. This sample has approximately 260,000 distinct CDR3 sequences; over 4.5% occur once, and the top ten carry 3% to 4%. The data were obtained in a study of T cells after yellow fever vaccination. Study as a whole: Fractions of limited cellularity were prepared by means of SMART-Seq v4 Ultra Low Input.

Here the sequenced sample was CD4+ T cells sorted from PBMCs, taken on the day of the yellow fever booster vaccination. This receptor was identified in a man aged 18 to 29 who received the YFV17D yellow fever vaccine. The rearrangement joins TRBV4-2 to TRBJ2-5; TRBD2 agrees at 8 bases. The DNA for the CDR3 is TGTGCCAGCAGCCACGGGGGGGTCCAAGAGACCCAGTACTTC. Its translation: CASSHGGVQETQYF.